This entry describes one T cell receptor beta chain. The germline V gene has CDR1 MDHEN and CDR2 SYDVKM. V gave up 6 bases and J gave up 4 bases, with 10 bases separating them. CDR3 length: 12 residues. The assay was immunoSEQ multiplex PCR, and TCRdb's table has in-frame clones only and misses some. The table records tens of thousands of clones, 65% to 85% of them present only once. The data are from a study of OX40 agonist ivuxolimab in advanced cancers. The V call is TRBV28, the J call TRBJ2-7, with D unresolved. The sequence came from an adult with an advanced solid tumor such as melanoma, head and neck, liver or kidney cancer. Source: CD4+ or CD8+ T cells sorted from blood, taken in a trial of the OX40 agonist ivuxolimab. The DNA for the CDR3 is TGTGCCAGCAGCCCGACGGAGTACGAGCAGTACTTC. As protein: CASSPTEYEQYF.